These 12 T cell receptor beta chains were all obtained from the same sample, sequenced in a study of CD8+ T cells in alopecia areata. cDNA serving as the sequencing template came from extracted, reverse transcribed RNA. The assay was immunoSEQ multiplex PCR, and TCRdb's table has in-frame clones only and misses some. There are about 5,800 clones in the sample, none observed a single time. Time point defined: mouse skin 6 weeks after grafting, around onset of hair loss. The input for sequencing was skin, taken at week 6. These receptor sequences come from a C3H/HeJ mouse with alopecia areata. The MHC haplotype recorded for the strain is H2-k.

This clone was observed many times. Genes and germline are mouse. Read sequence stops 4 residues before the CDR3 end, and the germline J gene provides the missing end. The chain joins TRBV13-1 to TRBJ2-5, with a tentative D call TRBD1 (6 bases). The CDR3 consists of 13 residues. Deletions cut 4 bases from V and 3 bases from J, with 9 bases between. Germline V gene sequence: CDR1 NSHNY, CDR2 SYGAGN. The CDR3 is CASSRQEQDTQYF. Partial CDR3 DNA: TGTGCCAGCAGTCGACAGGAGCAAGAC.

Worth noting for this clone: The gene names given are mouse names. Read sequence stops 3 residues before the CDR3 end, and the germline J gene provides the missing end. This rearrangement joins TRBV13-2 to TRBJ1-3, with TRBD1 as a possible D gene (5 bases). V lost 0 bases and J 0 bases, leaving 10 bases between the germline ends. The germline gives CDR1 NNHNN, CDR2 SYGAGS (reference sequence). CDR3 length: 16 residues. The CDR3 bases that were read are TGTGCCAGCGGTGATGGGACATTCTTTTCTGGAAATACG. Protein sequence: CASGDGTFFSGNT. The full CDR3 protein reads CASGDGTFFSGNTLYF.

Comments on this clone: Germline and genes here are mouse. Read sequence stops 4 residues before the CDR3 end, and the germline J gene provides the missing end. V usage is TRBV13-3 and J usage is TRBJ2-7; 9 nucleotides line up with TRBD1. The germline CDR1 and CDR2 sequences are NNHDY and SYVADS. This CDR3 region has 14 residues. The CDR3 is CASSLGTGRYEQYF. The covered CDR3 bases are TGTGCCAGCAGTTTAGGGACAGGGAGATAT.

This clone was seen many times. Genes and germline are mouse. The read falls 4 residues short of the CDR3 end, and the missing part is taken from the germline J gene. The chain joins TRBV17 to TRBJ2-1, with TRBD2 matching 12 bases. Germline V gene data show CDR1 as MNHDT and CDR2 as YYDKIL. The CDR3 totals 17 residues. J was trimmed by 3 bases and V by 5 bases; bases with no gene match: 8. CDR3 loop: CASSDQTGGATYAEQFF. CDR3 DNA, as far as it was read: TGTGCTAGCAGTGACCAGACTGGGGGGGCTACCTATGCT.

This clone occurred many times. Gene names and germline match the mouse. The CDR3 bases that were read are TGTGCTAGCAGCAGGACTGGGAGCCAAGAC. This codes for CASSRTGSQD. From start to end, the CDR3 is CASSRTGSQDTQYF. V and J are TRBV17 and TRBJ2-5; 8 bases line up with TRBD2. The CDR3 end is not reached by the read, which stops 4 residues before it; the germline J gene fills it in. This CDR3 region has 14 residues. With V trimmed by 6 bases and J by 2 bases, 4 bases remained unmatched. Per germline, CDR1 MNHDT and CDR2 YYDKIL.

Turning to this clone: Gene names denote mouse genes. The CDR3 extends 3 residues past the end of the read, so its final part is completed from the germline J gene. The rearrangement uses TRBV19 and TRBJ1-3, with D hard to call. V lost 2 bases, J lost 3 bases, and 3 bases lay in between. Germline CDR1 and CDR2: FNHDT and SITEND (reference sequence). The CDR3 sequence is 12 residues long. The CDR3 is CASSMGGNTLYF. The part of the CDR3 DNA that was read is TGTGCCAGCAGTATGGGTGGAAATACG.

The table lists this clone with many counts. Gene names are the mouse ones. Read sequence stops 4 residues before the CDR3 end, and the germline J gene provides the missing end. The chain couples TRBV5 to TRBJ1-2; 12 nucleotides match TRBD1. Germline V gene sequence: CDR1 LGHNA, CDR2 YNLKQL (reference sequence). The CDR3 spans 15 residues. J gave up 4 bases and V 3 bases, and 3 bases lay outside the gene matches. Partial CDR3 DNA: TGTGCCAGCAGCCAGGGACAGGGGGCAGGCTCC. This sequence encodes CASSQGQGAGS. The whole CDR3 is CASSQGQGAGSDYTF.

This clone was recorded a few times. The gene symbols are mouse symbols. The read terminates 4 residues ahead of where the CDR3 ends, so the germline J gene completes it. This chain uses TRBV5 with TRBJ2-3, with D hard to call. Trimming shortened V by 3 bases and J by 3 bases, and 10 bases separated the two germline ends. Germline values: CDR1 LGHNA, CDR2 YNLKQL (reference sequence). The CDR3 loop spans 14 amino acids. The part of the CDR3 DNA that was read is TGTGCCAGCAGCCAGGGGTCAGGAGCAGAA. Its protein product is CASSQGSGAE. The whole CDR3 sequence is CASSQGSGAETLYF.

A few counts support this clone. Germline and genes here are mouse. The missing CDR3 end, 3 residues past where the read stops, is filled in from the germline J gene. The chain is built from TRBV24 and TRBJ1-6; 7 bases align to TRBD1. TRBJ1-6 is known as an ORF, though its function is uncertain. Germline V CDR1 and CDR2: KGHTA, FRNEEI. The CDR3 is 15 amino acids. The V and J ends lost 2 bases and 2 bases, in that order; junction bases with no gene match: 0. This CDR3 reads CASSLDRAYNSPLYF. The sequenced CDR3 bases are TGTGCCAGCAGTCTGGACAGGGCCTATAATTCGCCC.

There are a few counts of this clone. The gene names here belong to mouse. Incomplete CDR3 DNA: TGTGCCTGGAGTCCGGACAGGGTTAATTCGCCC. Protein: CAWSPDRVNSP. The entire CDR3 protein is CAWSPDRVNSPLYF. This chain links TRBV31 with TRBJ1-6; 8 bases line up with TRBD1. The CDR3 is cut off 3 residues early in the read; its end comes from the germline J gene. TRBJ1-6 is noted as an ORF with a role that remains uncertain. Germline assignment: CDR1 GKSSPN and CDR2 SITVG. The CDR3 totals 14 residues. V lost 1 base to trimming and J lost 6 bases; unmatched junction nucleotides: 2.

In this sample, this clone turned up a few times. Germline and genes: mouse. The read stops 4 residues short of the end of the CDR3; the missing end is completed from the germline J gene. V is TRBV13-2 and J is TRBJ2-2; possibly TRBD1 for D (5 bases). This CDR3 has 14 residues. Germline V gene lookup returns CDR1 NNHNN and CDR2 SYGAGS (reference sequence). The V gene lost 2 bases and the J gene lost 1 base, with 6 bases spanning the gap. CDR3 DNA (partial): TGTGCCAGCGGTGACAGGGAAAACACCGGG. Residues: CASGDRENTG. The complete CDR3 reads CASGDRENTGQLYF.

Details on this clone: Gene and germline names: mouse. The sequenced fragment ends 3 residues before the CDR3 boundary, so the rest is inferred from the germline J gene. This chain links TRBV19 with TRBJ1-6; 10 bases align to TRBD1. TRBJ1-6 is classed as an ORF, of uncertain function. The CDR3 is 15 residues long. Germline trimming cut 5 bases from V and 8 bases from J; bases unmatched to any gene: 7. Germline CDR1 FNHDT, CDR2 SITEND (reference sequence). The sequenced part of the CDR3 DNA is TGTGCCAGCAGGTCCGGGACAGGGGAGGATTCGCCC. This codes for CASRSGTGEDSP. The CDR3 as a whole reads CASRSGTGEDSPLYF.